These 32 T cell receptor beta chains share one sample of origin, sequenced in a study of shared clonotypes between healthy human individuals (dated by TCRdb to 2020 to 2021). Libraries were constructed by the immunoSEQ multiplex PCR assay. Sourced from immuneACCESS, this table was stored by TCRdb with only in-frame sequences that have V and J called. A share of the clones is absent; for the studies checked, an unresolved V gene accounts for under half, and the remainder has no known explanation. Counted in this sample were about 480,000 clones; 79% of them appeared once. The ten biggest clones cover approximately 13% of the sample. What was sequenced was PBMCs. The origin of the receptors is a woman between 40 and 55 years old in good health. Some clones in this sample may be carry-over from other donors' samples.

The chain combines TRBV9 with TRBJ1-1; no definite D call. This CDR3 contains 17 residues. The V gene's germline CDR1 is SGDLS and CDR2 YYNGEE. Trimming pared 3 bases from V and 0 bases from J, leaving 18 bases between. The CDR3 sequence is CASSGPGGLGMNTEAFF. The CDR3, as DNA: TGTGCCAGCAGCGGCCCTGGCGGCCTCGGGATGAACACTGAAGCTTTCTTT.

This chain uses TRBV27 with TRBJ1-1; no clear D gene. This CDR3 comprises 15 residues. Germline CDR1 and CDR2: MNHEY and SMNVEV (reference sequence). V was clipped by 1 base and J by 6 bases, with 15 bases between them. The DNA of the CDR3 is TGTGCCAGCAGTTTATTGGGCCGGGATGACGCTGAAGCTTTCTTT. As protein: CASSLLGRDDAEAFF.

The genes are TRBV2 and TRBJ2-1; tentative D call: TRBD1 (5 bases). CDR1 is SNHLY, CDR2 FYNNEI, per germline. Between the trimmed V and J ends, which lost 2 bases and 3 bases, there was a span of 8 bases. This CDR3 spans 14 amino acids. The CDR3 here is CASSEQDNYNEQFF. The CDR3 DNA follows: TGTGCCAGCAGTGAACAGGACAACTACAATGAGCAGTTCTTC.

V is TRBV6-4 and J is TRBJ2-3; TRBD2 matches 9 bases. CDR3 length equals 15 residues. V lost 2 bases and J lost 2; bases outside the gene matches: 2. Per germline, CDR1 MRHNA and CDR2 SNTAGT. The chain's CDR3 is CASSDAGGSTDTQYF. CDR3 DNA: TGTGCCAGCAGTGACGCGGGAGGGTCCACAGATACGCAGTATTTT.

The chain links TRBV7-3 to TRBJ2-1; D ambiguous. The V and J ends lost 5 bases and 6 bases respectively, with 11 bases between them. Germline values: CDR1 SGHTA, CDR2 FQGTGA. The length of the CDR3 is 13 residues. CDR3 protein: CASSAKQFNEQFF. CDR3 nucleotides: TGTGCCAGCAGCGCTAAACAGTTCAATGAGCAGTTCTTC.

This rearrangement joins TRBV6-1 to TRBJ1-5; 9 bases line up with TRBD1. J gave up 1 base and V 6 bases, and 4 bases lay outside the gene matches. CDR3 length: 15 amino acids. Germline V gives CDR1 MNHNS, CDR2 SASEGT. The CDR3: CASREQGASNQPQHF. CDR3 DNA sequence: TGTGCCAGCAGGGAACAGGGGGCAAGCAATCAGCCCCAGCATTTT.

V usage is TRBV28 and J usage is TRBJ1-4, with D maybe TRBD1 (5 bases). Trimming cost V 6 bases and J 8 bases, with 19 bases left between them. The CDR3 contains 15 residues. CDR1 is MDHEN, CDR2 SYDVKM, per germline. CDR3 in DNA: TGTGCCAGCAGGAGCTCTGAGGGGCTGGGGGAAAAACTGTTTTTT. It codes for CASRSSEGLGEKLFF.

This clone was detected only once. This chain links TRBV2 with TRBJ2-3, with a possible D match to TRBD2 (5 bases). The CDR3 runs 14 residues. Germline V gene sequence: CDR1 SNHLY, CDR2 FYNNEI. V shed 6 bases and J shed 2 bases, with 12 bases lying between them. The CDR3 here is CASSLDGDTDTQYF. The CDR3 DNA sequence: TGTGCCAGCAGCCTAGACGGGGACACAGATACGCAGTATTTT.

The J gene is TRBJ1-5, the V gene TRBV7-2; D unresolved. The V end was cut by 0 bases, the J end by 0 bases, with 3 bases between. Germline-derived CDR1 and CDR2 are SGHTA and FQGNSA. This CDR3 is built from 14 residues. This CDR3 is CASSLAVSNQPQHF. The CDR3 bases are TGTGCCAGCAGCTTAGCGGTTAGCAATCAGCCCCAGCATTTT.

The chain couples TRBV7-9 to TRBJ2-1; D remains ambiguous. Germline V gives CDR1 SEHNR, CDR2 FQNEAQ (reference sequence). The CDR3 contains 11 residues. V was clipped by 4 bases and J by 15 bases, with 13 bases between them. For the CDR3, the DNA is TGTGCCAGCAGCTCACGGCTGACCGGGTTCTTC. This gives the protein CASSSRLTGFF.

The gene calls are TRBV19 and TRBJ2-1, with 9 bases identical to TRBD2. This CDR3 region has 14 residues. Germline-derived CDR1 and CDR2 are LNHDA and SQIVND (reference sequence). The V segment lost 6 bases and the J segment 9 bases; nucleotides outside the gene matches: 9. CDR3 sequence (DNA): TGTGCCAGTAGCACCGATCCACTAGCGGGTGAGCAGTTCTTC. It is translated as CASSTDPLAGEQFF.

This chain uses TRBV7-2 with TRBJ2-5, with D perhaps assigned TRBD1 or TRBD2 (5 bases each). Germline V gives CDR1 SGHTA, CDR2 FQGNSA. Trimming stripped 5 bases from V and 1 base from J, with 23 bases between. The CDR3 spans 18 residues. In nucleotides, the CDR3 is TGTGCCAGCAGCCTCCGCGGATTCCGGGACCCAATCCAAGAGACCCAGTACTTC. It is translated as CASSLRGFRDPIQETQYF.

The rearrangement uses TRBV19 and TRBJ1-2; no reliable D call. Trimming pared 0 bases from V and 0 bases from J, leaving 11 bases between. Germline-derived CDR1 and CDR2 are LNHDA and SQIVND (reference sequence). The CDR3 runs to 16 residues. The CDR3: CASSIEEGGTNYGYTF. The CDR3 DNA sequence: TGTGCCAGTAGTATAGAGGAAGGAGGGACTAACTATGGCTACACCTTC.

This clone appeared a single time. The chain combines TRBV30 with TRBJ1-5; 8 nucleotides align to TRBD1. V was pared by 5 bases and J by 7 bases, with 7 bases of the junction left unmatched. Germline V gives CDR1 GTSNPN, CDR2 SVGIG (reference sequence). The CDR3 length is 13 residues. CDR3 sequence reads: CAWAGQGEQPQHF. CDR3 coding DNA: TGTGCCTGGGCCGGACAGGGAGAACAGCCCCAGCATTTT. Full variable domain (remainder filled in from reference TRBV30 and TRBJ1-5): SQTIHQWPATLVQPVGSPLSLECTVEGTSNPNLYWYRQAAGRGLQLLFYSVGIGQISSEVPQNLSASRPQDRQFILSSKKLLLSDSGFYLCAWAGQGEQPQHFGDGTRLSIL.

This clone was observed a few times. V gene TRBV5-8 combines with J gene TRBJ2-3; D possibly uses TRBD1 or TRBD2 (5 bases each). The ends were cut back, 0 bases at V and 2 bases at J, with 10 bases in the middle. CDR1 is SGHTS and CDR2 is YDEGEE in the germline V gene. The CDR3 runs to 15 residues. CDR3 region: CASSLAEGPTDTQYF. The CDR3 region has the DNA TGTGCCAGCAGCTTGGCCGAGGGGCCCACAGATACGCAGTATTTT. Based on the CDR3 plus reference TRBV5-8 and TRBJ2-3, the full variable domain is EAGVTQSPTHLIKTRGQQATLRCSPISGHTSVYWYQQALGLGLQFLLWYDEGEERNRGNFPPRFSGRQFPNYSSELNVNALELEDSALYLCASSLAEGPTDTQYFGPGTRLTVL.

The chain carries TRBV5-1 and TRBJ2-3; possibly TRBD1 for D (6 bases). Germline CDR1 SGHRS, CDR2 YFSETQ. The ends were cut back, 4 bases at V and 3 bases at J, with 15 bases in the middle. The CDR3 length is 15 residues. In DNA, the CDR3 is TGCGCCAGCAGCCTGGACAGCGATAAGACAGATACGCAGTATTTT. It specifies CASSLDSDKTDTQYF.

This clone showed up just a few times. The chain has TRBV7-9 and TRBJ2-1, with no clear D. Trimming took off 2 bases at V and 0 bases at J, with 11 bases between the two ends. CDR3 size: 16 residues. Germline V gives CDR1 SEHNR, CDR2 FQNEAQ (reference sequence). CDR3 loop: CASSLLHGSSYNEQFF. The CDR3 DNA follows: TGTGCCAGCAGCTTATTACACGGAAGCTCCTACAATGAGCAGTTCTTC.

The chain is built from TRBV9 and TRBJ2-3; D could derive from TRBD1 or TRBD2 (6 bases each). The length of the CDR3 is 17 residues. The germline CDR1 and CDR2 sequences are SGDLS and YYNGEE. The V gene lost 4 bases and the J gene lost 6 bases, with 24 bases spanning the gap. The CDR3 region is CASSPRGGGGLEDTQYF. Here the CDR3 DNA reads TGTGCCAGCAGCCCCCGCGGAGGTGGGGGGCTAGAGGATACGCAGTATTTT.

V is TRBV27 and J is TRBJ1-5; D gene unclear. The V end lost 8 bases, the J end lost 7 bases, and 18 bases lay between the germline ends. Germline loops: CDR1 MNHEY, CDR2 SMNVEV (reference sequence). The CDR3 is 14 amino acids. In nucleotides, the CDR3 is TGTGCCAGCTCCCCGGCGCGGGTAAGCCAGCCCCAGCATTTT. This encodes CASSPARVSQPQHF.

The chain recombines TRBV7-3 with TRBJ2-1; perhaps D is TRBD1 or TRBD2 (5 bases each). CDR3 length: 16 residues. The germline V gene has CDR1 SGHTA and CDR2 FQGTGA. Between the trimmed V and J ends, which lost 4 bases and 7 bases, there was a span of 20 bases. In DNA form, the CDR3 reads TGTGCCAGCAGCTCCCGACCAGGGAGAGGGAGTAATGAGCAGTTCTTC. Its protein product is CASSSRPGRGSNEQFF.

The rearrangement joins TRBV7-2 to TRBJ2-4; the D gene is possibly TRBD2 (6 bases). In germline, CDR1 is SGHTA, CDR2 FQGNSA. The ends were cut back, 3 bases at V and 0 bases at J, with 9 bases in the middle. This CDR3 is 15 amino acids long. The CDR3 region is CASSFSGLAKNIQYF. CDR3 DNA: TGTGCCAGCAGCTTCTCGGGACTAGCCAAAAACATTCAGTACTTC.

Here the CDR3 DNA reads TGTGCCAGCAGCCACCGGACAGGGGTAAGCTACGAGCAGTACTTC. This translates into CASSHRTGVSYEQYF. The V call is TRBV4-2, the J call TRBJ2-7, with 9 bases aligning to TRBD1. V was pared by 3 bases and J by 3 bases, with 6 bases of the junction left unmatched. The CDR3 runs to 15 residues. Germline assignment: CDR1 LGHNA and CDR2 YNFKEQ.

The rearrangement uses TRBV28 and TRBJ1-3; 7 bases are shared with TRBD1. This CDR3 has 15 amino acids. The germline gives CDR1 MDHEN, CDR2 SYDVKM. Trimming took 5 bases from V and 7 from J; bases not matched to a gene: 11. In nucleotides, the CDR3 is TGTGCCAGCAGTCCTCCAGGGGGGGCGCGGAACACCATATATTTT. Translating it yields CASSPPGGARNTIYF.

Ten or more counts support this clone. J is TRBJ1-1 and V is TRBV28; D is possibly TRBD1 (5 bases). Deletions cut 5 bases from V and 4 bases from J, with 11 bases between. This CDR3 region has 13 residues. The germline V gene has CDR1 MDHEN and CDR2 SYDVKM. DNA of the CDR3: TGTGCCAGCAGTAGGGGAGGGAGCACTGAAGCTTTCTTT. Residues: CASSRGGSTEAFF.

The chain joins TRBV27 to TRBJ2-7; D call uncertain. CDR3 length equals 13 residues. Germline V lookup: CDR1 MNHEY, CDR2 SMNVEV (reference sequence). Trimming cost V 1 base and J 3 bases, with 7 bases left between them. CDR3 amino acids: CASSLYSGYEQYF. CDR3 bases: TGTGCCAGCAGTTTATACTCGGGCTACGAGCAGTACTTC.

V usage is TRBV7-2 and J usage is TRBJ2-3; D unclear. CDR1 SGHTA and CDR2 FQGNSA come from the germline V gene. Trimming removed 1 base from V and 0 bases from J, with 11 bases in between. The CDR3 covers 16 residues. CDR3 sequence reads: CASSLVGGTSTDTQYF. The CDR3 nucleotides read TGTGCCAGCAGCTTAGTCGGTGGAACTAGCACAGATACGCAGTATTTT.

The rearrangement joins TRBV5-5 to TRBJ1-4; no definite D call. Germline CDR1 reads SGHKS; CDR2 reads YYEKEE (reference sequence). V lost 0 bases and J 8 bases, leaving 8 bases between the germline ends. The CDR3 has 13 amino acids. The CDR3 loop is CASSLVGGEKLFF. The CDR3 DNA is TGTGCCAGCAGCTTGGTGGGAGGCGAAAAACTGTTTTTT. The full variable domain, in which reference TRBV5-5 and TRBJ1-4 provide the parts outside the CDR3, is DAGVTQSPTHLIKTRGQQVTLRCSPISGHKSVSWYQQVLGQGPQFIFQYYEKEERGRGNFPDRFSARQFPNYSSELNVNALLLGDSALYLCASSLVGGEKLFFGSGTQLSVL.

The chain recombines TRBV4-1 with TRBJ2-3; 11 positions match TRBD2. V lost 3 bases, J lost 4 bases, and 6 bases stayed unmatched. The germline CDR1 and CDR2 sequences are MGHRA and YSYEKL. The CDR3 consists of 16 residues. In DNA form, the CDR3 reads TGCGCCAGCAGCCAGGTTACTAGCGGGAGCGCAGATACGCAGTATTTT. This gives the protein CASSQVTSGSADTQYF.

This chain uses TRBV23-1 with TRBJ2-6, with TRBD1 matching over 7 bases. TRBV23-1 is recorded as an ORF, its role being uncertain. Germline trimming cut 0 bases from V and 1 base from J; bases unmatched to any gene: 9. The CDR3 has 19 amino acids. The CDR3 loop is CASSQSIQGPPSGANVLTF. The CDR3 nucleotides read TGCGCCAGCAGTCAATCAATACAGGGGCCCCCTTCTGGGGCCAACGTCCTGACTTTC.

The CDR3 sequence is CASSLFRSLAGEAGNEQFF. CDR3 coding DNA: TGTGCCAGCAGTTTATTCCGTTCGTTAGCGGGAGAGGCGGGGAATGAGCAGTTCTTC. The V and J genes are TRBV28 and TRBJ2-1, with 9 nucleotides matching TRBD2. The length of the CDR3 is 19 residues. Germline CDR1 reads MDHEN; CDR2 reads SYDVKM. The V gene end was trimmed by 1 base and the J gene end by 7 bases; junction bases not matched to a gene: 17.

This CDR3 is CASSQEYAGGYNEQFF. The CDR3 DNA is TGCGCCAGCAGCCAAGAATACGCGGGAGGCTACAATGAGCAGTTCTTC. This chain uses TRBV4-3 with TRBJ2-1; 8 nucleotides line up with TRBD2. Per germline, CDR1 LGHNA and CDR2 YSLEER. The CDR3 spans 16 residues. V was pared by 0 bases and J by 3 bases, with 4 bases of the junction left unmatched.

The J gene is TRBJ2-5, the V gene TRBV28; TRBD2 aligns across 12 bases. The closer fit of TRBJ2-7 to the DNA end suggests the J call may be wrong. This CDR3 contains 14 residues. The germline CDR1 and CDR2 sequences are MDHEN and SYDVKM. CDR3 in amino acids: CASSRLAGVFEQYF. In DNA, the CDR3 is TGTGCCAGCAGCCGACTAGCGGGAGTCTTCGAGCAGTACTTC.